Below are 19 T cell receptor beta chains sequenced from a single sample in a study of cytomegalovirus exposure and HLA in healthy donors. PCR amplification relied on 60 Vbeta primers (plus 13 Jbeta primers). The method was immunoSEQ multiplex PCR; TCRdb's version includes in-frame clones alone and lacks a portion of them. This sample has approximately 100,000 clones, with roughly 82% found just once. The sequenced sample was PBMCs. All receptors come from a male donor in good health and CMV-seropositive.

This sequence joins TRBV4-2 and TRBJ2-3; tentatively, D is TRBD2 (7 bases). The V gene's germline CDR1 is LGHNA and CDR2 YNFKEQ. V was clipped by 1 base and J by 4 bases, with 12 bases between them. This CDR3 is 15 amino acids long. This CDR3 reads CASSQGQGRADTQYF. CDR3 nucleotide sequence: TGTGCCAGCAGCCAAGGTCAGGGGAGGGCAGATACGCAGTATTTT.

This clone was counted a few times. The V call is TRBV28, the J call TRBJ1-4; 10 nucleotides agree with TRBD1. The CDR3 extends over 15 amino acids. V shed 6 bases, J shed 8 bases, and the junction held 9 bases outside the gene matches. CDR1 and CDR2 (germline): MDHEN, SYDVKM. The CDR3 sequence: CASRPRDRGAEKLFF. CDR3 sequence (DNA): TGTGCCAGCAGGCCCCGGGACAGGGGAGCGGAAAAACTGTTTTTT.

This chain links TRBV12-5 with TRBJ1-1; D is possibly TRBD1 (5 bases). Trimming cost V 6 bases and J 5 bases, with 13 bases left between them. The CDR3 covers 13 residues. CDR1 is LGHNT, CDR2 FRNRAP, per germline. The CDR3 loop reads CASGVSGGTEAFF. The CDR3 DNA is TGTGCTAGTGGAGTCTCGGGGGGGACTGAAGCTTTCTTT.

This clone was detected only a few times. Relative to the germline gene, one junction end is altered; a read error may explain this. The chain recombines TRBV6-5 with TRBJ1-2; 7 positions agree with TRBD1. CDR1 MNHEY and CDR2 SVGAGI come from the germline V gene. The CDR3 has 14 amino acids. DNA of the CDR3: TGTGCCAGCAGTTTAATCAGGGGGAACTATGGCTACCCCTTC. Translating it yields CASSLIRGNYGYPF.

The gene calls are TRBV7-8 and TRBJ2-3, with D possibly TRBD2 on 6 matching bases. Germline CDR1 and CDR2: SGHVS and FQNEAQ. The CDR3 runs to 14 residues. The ends were cut back, 7 bases at V and 0 bases at J, with 11 bases in the middle. The CDR3 is CASMRGRSTDTQYF. Here the CDR3 DNA reads TGTGCCAGCATGCGGGGACGGAGCACAGATACGCAGTATTTT.

This clone was recorded a few times. J is TRBJ1-4 and V is TRBV4-2; possible D gene TRBD1, 5 bases. This CDR3 spans 15 amino acids. V gave up 4 bases and J gave up 4 bases, with 13 bases separating them. Germline V gene lookup returns CDR1 LGHNA and CDR2 YNFKEQ. As DNA, the CDR3 is TGTGCCAGCAGCCCGACGGGGGGGATTAATGAAAAACTGTTTTTT. Its translation is CASSPTGGINEKLFF.

The CDR3 DNA is TGTGCCAGCAAGACTAGCGGGGGGGACAATGAGCAGTTCTTC. This codes for CASKTSGGDNEQFF. This rearrangement joins TRBV7-3 to TRBJ2-1, with 14 bases fitting TRBD2. This CDR3 has 14 residues. Looked up from germline, CDR1 is SGHTA and CDR2 is FQGTGA. Trimming removed 7 bases from V and 5 bases from J; junction bases left unmatched: 1.

The chain employs TRBV9 and TRBJ2-5; 8 nucleotides match TRBD2. Germline CDR1 is SGDLS and CDR2 is YYNGEE. The CDR3 extends over 14 amino acids. The ends lost 4 bases at V and 5 bases at J; junction bases unmatched: 7. Written as DNA, the CDR3 is TGTGCCAGCAGCCCTACCCCGGGAGGGGAGACCCAGTACTTC. This translates into CASSPTPGGETQYF.

This chain connects TRBV7-3 to TRBJ2-3; the match to TRBD2 covers 11 bases. This CDR3 is built from 18 residues. Per the germline V gene, CDR1 is SGHTA and CDR2 is FQGTGA. Trimming took 2 bases from V and 2 from J; bases not matched to a gene: 9. The CDR3 reads CASSLYGPGLAVTDTQYF. CDR3 DNA sequence: TGTGCCAGCAGCTTATATGGTCCGGGACTAGCGGTCACAGATACGCAGTATTTT.

The V gene is TRBV28, the J gene TRBJ2-1, with 10 bases identical to TRBD2. The length of the CDR3 is 15 residues. The V gene's germline CDR1 is MDHEN and CDR2 SYDVKM. The ends lost 4 bases at V and 5 bases at J; junction bases unmatched: 5. The CDR3 sequence: CASSSAGLAHNEQFF. CDR3 in DNA: TGTGCCAGCAGTTCCGCGGGACTAGCGCACAATGAGCAGTTCTTC.

This clone has only one observation. V is TRBV4-2 and J is TRBJ1-2; D call uncertain. Germline lookup yields CDR1 LGHNA and CDR2 YNFKEQ. CDR3 length equals 13 residues. Between the trimmed V and J ends, which lost 4 bases and 3 bases, there was a span of 9 bases. The CDR3 reads CASSPDTDYGYTF. The CDR3 DNA follows: TGTGCCAGCAGCCCCGACACAGACTATGGCTACACCTTC.

A single count supports this clone. The chain recombines TRBV10-1 with TRBJ2-1; 7 bases line up with TRBD1. Trimming removed 7 bases from V and 8 bases from J; junction bases left unmatched: 14. Germline CDR1 and CDR2: WNHNN and SYGVQD (reference sequence). CDR3 length: 15 amino acids. The CDR3 sequence is CASTGRTGVDDEQFF. DNA for the CDR3: TGCGCCAGCACCGGACGAACAGGGGTCGACGATGAGCAGTTCTTC.

This rearrangement joins TRBV7-9 to TRBJ2-1, with 7 bases that match TRBD1. This CDR3 has 15 residues. The V segment lost 5 bases and the J segment 3 bases; nucleotides outside the gene matches: 7. Germline CDR1 and CDR2: SEHNR and FQNEAQ (reference sequence). The CDR3 nucleotides read TGTGCCAGCAGCCACCGGACAGGCAACTACAATGAGCAGTTCTTC. Translation gives CASSHRTGNYNEQFF.

The rearrangement uses TRBV6-4 and TRBJ1-4, with D possibly TRBD1 on 5 matching bases. V was trimmed by 7 bases and J by 8 bases, leaving 14 bases between them. The germline CDR1 and CDR2 sequences are MRHNA and SNTAGT. The CDR3 extends over 13 amino acids. DNA of the CDR3: TGTGCCAGCATGCAGGGTATTGGGGAAAAACTGTTTTTT. It is translated as CASMQGIGEKLFF.

This sequence joins TRBV28 and TRBJ2-5; D is possibly TRBD1 (6 bases). The CDR3 is 15 amino acids. Trimming removed 4 bases at V and 3 bases at J, with 15 bases between. Germline assignment: CDR1 MDHEN and CDR2 SYDVKM. The CDR3 region has the DNA TGTGCCAGCAGTTCCGTCCGGGACAATAAAGAGACCCAGTACTTC. It is translated as CASSSVRDNKETQYF.

This chain uses TRBV5-1 with TRBJ1-1, with D uncertain. The V gene lost 6 bases and the J gene lost 1 base, with 13 bases spanning the gap. Germline CDR1 is SGHRS and CDR2 is YFSETQ. This CDR3 has 14 residues. CDR3 region: CASTLSYSNTEAFF. The CDR3 bases are TGCGCCAGCACCCTCTCATACTCGAACACTGAAGCTTTCTTT.

This chain uses TRBV7-2 with TRBJ2-2; TRBD2 agrees at 10 bases. The ends lost 1 base at V and 6 bases at J; junction bases unmatched: 5. Per the germline V gene, CDR1 is SGHTA and CDR2 is FQGNSA. The CDR3 extends over 16 amino acids. This CDR3 reads CASSLGPAGGAGELFF. CDR3 sequence (DNA): TGTGCCAGCAGCTTAGGCCCAGCGGGAGGGGCCGGGGAGCTGTTTTTT.

The chain carries TRBV28 and TRBJ2-4; D is perhaps TRBD2 (6 bases). The V gene lost 9 bases and the J gene lost 7 bases, with 16 bases spanning the gap. CDR3 length: 13 residues. Germline CDR1 reads MDHEN; CDR2 reads SYDVKM. The chain's CDR3 is CASERAFGNIQYF. The CDR3 nucleotides read TGTGCCAGTGAGCGGGCTTTCGGGAACATTCAGTACTTC.

This rearrangement joins TRBV7-2 to TRBJ2-3, with 7 bases matching TRBD2. J gave up 2 bases and V 5 bases, and 4 bases lay outside the gene matches. Germline V lookup: CDR1 SGHTA, CDR2 FQGNSA. The CDR3 is 14 amino acids. In DNA, the CDR3 is TGTGCCAGCAGCCGGACTAGGGACACAGATACGCAGTATTTT. Protein: CASSRTRDTDTQYF.